The text below deals with one TCR beta chain. Antigen: not known. This entry comes from a study of beta chain features in type 1 diabetes. For the study at large: Age, gender and cell yields were similar between patients and healthy donors. Study findings and constraints: The study found moderately but significantly shorter TCRB CDR3s in all four CD4+ subsets of Type 1 diabetes patients.

Sorting with CD45RO/CCR7/CD25/CD127/CD95/CD27 yielded naive, central memory, regulatory and stem-like memory CD4+ cells. The whole isolated RNA underwent reverse transcription, so sequencing captured expressed TCRB transcripts. The read count averaged around 3.6 million across naive, central memory and regulatory T cell samples. TCRdb keeps only in-frame clones here, not all; method: immunoSEQ multiplex PCR. The sample carries approximately 250,000 clones, around 22% recorded once. Sequencing input: naive CD4+ T cells from blood. The clonotype originates from a woman aged 25-40 years with type 1 diabetes.

The CDR3 DNA reads as TGTGCCAGCGTGCGGGGAGAAACCAACTATGGCTACACCTTC. This gives the protein CASVRGETNYGYTF. V is TRBV2 and J is TRBJ1-2; D remains ambiguous. This CDR3 has 14 amino acids. Germline CDR1 is SNHLY and CDR2 is FYNNEI. Trimming took off 8 bases at V and 2 bases at J, with 15 bases between the two ends.